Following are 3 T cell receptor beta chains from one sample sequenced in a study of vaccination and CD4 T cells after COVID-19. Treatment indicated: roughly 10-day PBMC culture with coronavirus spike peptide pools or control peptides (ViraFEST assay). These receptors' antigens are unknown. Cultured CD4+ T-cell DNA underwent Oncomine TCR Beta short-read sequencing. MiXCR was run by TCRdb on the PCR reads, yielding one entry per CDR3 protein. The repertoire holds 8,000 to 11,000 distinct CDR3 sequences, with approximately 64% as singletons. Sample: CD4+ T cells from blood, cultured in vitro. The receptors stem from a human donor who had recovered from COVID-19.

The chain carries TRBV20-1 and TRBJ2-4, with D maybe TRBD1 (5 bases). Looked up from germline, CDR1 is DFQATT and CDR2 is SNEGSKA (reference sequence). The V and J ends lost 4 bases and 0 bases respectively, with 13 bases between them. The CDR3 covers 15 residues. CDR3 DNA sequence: TGCAGTGCTACTCGACAGTCACTAGCCAAAAACATTCAGTACTTC. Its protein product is CSATRQSLAKNIQYF.

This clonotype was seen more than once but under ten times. DNA of the CDR3: TGCAGTGCTAGGCCCGGGACTAGCGGGCACACCGGGGAGCTGTTTTTT. Its translation: CSARPGTSGHTGELFF. The chain combines TRBV20-1 with TRBJ2-2; 12 positions agree with TRBD2. J gave up 3 bases and V 3 bases, and 5 bases lay outside the gene matches. The CDR3 sequence is 16 residues long. Germline CDR1 and CDR2: DFQATT and SNEGSKA (reference sequence).

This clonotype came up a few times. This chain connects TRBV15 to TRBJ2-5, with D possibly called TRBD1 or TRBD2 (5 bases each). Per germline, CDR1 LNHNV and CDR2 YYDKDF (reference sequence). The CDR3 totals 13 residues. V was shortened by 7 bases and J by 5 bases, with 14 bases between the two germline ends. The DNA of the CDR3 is TGTGCCACCACGAGGGGTAATAGGGAGACCCAGTACTTC. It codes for CATTRGNRETQYF.